Here is one T cell receptor (beta chain) with its context. The target of this receptor is not known. Germline is not matched at one junction end, which may reflect a read error. Patients with autoimmune disease history or receiving systemic immunosuppression were excluded from the trial. Peripheral blood for TCR sequencing was collected from all dose cohorts at baseline, on cycle 4 day 1, and on cycle 7 day 1. Samples were obtained from an open-label, multicenter, first-in-human phase I dose-escalation trial of ivuxolimab. The trial enrolled adults with locally advanced or metastatic head and neck squamous cell, hepatocellular, melanoma or renal cell carcinoma. CD4+ and CD8+ T cells were sorted separately from peripheral blood before TCR sequencing. The germline V gene encodes CDR1 LNHDA and CDR2 SQIVND (reference sequence). The CDR3 spans 13 residues, from the cysteine through the phenylalanine. Only the CDR3 part of the read is kept: 39 bases, read in frame from the first base.

The data stem from a study of OX40 agonist ivuxolimab in advanced cancers. Study-wide context: Ivuxolimab was an agonistic, fully human IgG2 monoclonal antibody directed against OX40 (CD134), a costimulatory receptor. The paper reports the monotherapy dose-escalation portion (N of about 47 patients) of the phase I ivuxolimab trial. The point of sequencing TCRbeta in the periphery was to test whether ivuxolimab changed TCR sequence diversity and drove clonal T-cell expansion. Among the 52 dose-escalation patients, around 19 had hepatocellular carcinoma, about 15 melanoma, 9 renal cell carcinoma and 9 head and neck cancer. In the dose-escalation cohort, over 65% of patients were male, and the mean age was around 60 years, with a range of about 23 to 85. Intravenous ivuxolimab was administered to patients every 2 weeks at six dose levels: 0.01, 0.1, 0.3, 1.5, 3 and 10 mg/kg. Patients were allowed to have had prior anti-PD-1, anti-PD-L1 or anti-CTLA-4 therapy, and roughly 40% of the dose-escalation patients had previously received checkpoint inhibitors. Partial responses occurred in three dose-escalation patients, of whom one had hepatocellular carcinoma and two had cutaneous melanoma.

Overall study outcomes, separate from this receptor: Low levels of normalized T-cell clonal expansion were also seen in some patients who did not respond. Which antigens the clonally expanded peripheral T cells were specific for was not determined. Clonal expansion of both CD4+ and CD8+ blood T cells was observed from baseline to week 6 at doses 0.1 to 3.0 mg/kg. In the 0.1-3.0 mg/kg groups, partial responders had among the lowest normalized peripheral clonal expansion, particularly in CD8+ T cells. After ivuxolimab, more expanded clones were found on average in CD8+ T cells than in CD4+ T cells.

For sequencing of the TCRbeta CDR3 region, genomic DNA was extracted from the sorted cells. The immunoSEQ Assay was used to sequence the TCRbeta CDR3 regions. The table was pulled from immuneACCESS by TCRdb, which kept in-frame rearrangements only. Such tables lose some clones; where checked, under half of the loss comes from unresolved V genes, and the rest has no known cause. This sample holds 70,000 or so clones; roughly 86% were observed only once. Roughly 0.68% of the sample lies in the top ten. The origin of this receptor is an adult with an advanced solid tumor such as melanoma, head and neck, liver or kidney cancer. This specimen was CD4+ or CD8+ T cells sorted from blood, taken in a trial of the OX40 agonist ivuxolimab. The sequence links TRBV19 to TRBJ1-1; the D segment cannot be called with confidence. CDR3 reads: CASSLEVGTEAFF. The DNA sequence reads TGTGCCAGTAGTTTAGAAGTGGGCACTGAAGCTTTCTTT.